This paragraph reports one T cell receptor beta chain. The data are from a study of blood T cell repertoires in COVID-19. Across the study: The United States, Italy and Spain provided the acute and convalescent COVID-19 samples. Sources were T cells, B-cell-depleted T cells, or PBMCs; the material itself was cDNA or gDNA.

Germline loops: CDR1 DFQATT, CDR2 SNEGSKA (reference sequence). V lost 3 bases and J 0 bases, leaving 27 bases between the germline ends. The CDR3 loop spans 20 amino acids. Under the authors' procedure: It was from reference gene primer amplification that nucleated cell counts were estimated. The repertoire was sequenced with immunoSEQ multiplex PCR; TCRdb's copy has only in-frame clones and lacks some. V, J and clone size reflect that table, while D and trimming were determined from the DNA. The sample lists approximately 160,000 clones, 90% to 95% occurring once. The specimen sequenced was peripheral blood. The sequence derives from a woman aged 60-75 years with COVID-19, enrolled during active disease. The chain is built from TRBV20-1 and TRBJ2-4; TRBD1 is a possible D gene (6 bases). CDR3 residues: CSASVAPRGPESLAKNIQYF. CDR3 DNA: TGCAGTGCTAGTGTAGCTCCCAGGGGTCCTGAGTCTCTAGCCAAAAACATTCAGTACTTC.